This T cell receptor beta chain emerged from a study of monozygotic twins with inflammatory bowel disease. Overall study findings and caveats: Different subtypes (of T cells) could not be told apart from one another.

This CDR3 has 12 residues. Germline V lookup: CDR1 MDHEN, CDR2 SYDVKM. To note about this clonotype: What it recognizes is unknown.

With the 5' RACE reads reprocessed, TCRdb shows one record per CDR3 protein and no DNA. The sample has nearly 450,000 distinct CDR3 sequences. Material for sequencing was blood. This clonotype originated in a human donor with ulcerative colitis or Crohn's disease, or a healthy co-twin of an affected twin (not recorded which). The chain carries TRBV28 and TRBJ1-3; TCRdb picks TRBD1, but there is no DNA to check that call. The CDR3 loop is CATRDRGNTIYF. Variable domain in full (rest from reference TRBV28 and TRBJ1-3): DVKVTQSSRYLVKRTGEKVFLECVQDMDHENMFWYRQDPGLGLRLIYFSYDVKMKEKGDIPEGYSVSREKKERFSLILESASTNQTSMYLCATRDRGNTIYFGEGSWLTVV.